One TCR beta chain is described in this entry. TCRdb re-called the reads with MiXCR, one entry per CDR3 protein. Of 740,000 or so distinct CDR3 sequences in the sample, roughly 36% were seen once. This sample was taken from a study of T cell repertoires in cytomegalovirus infection. The CDR3 runs to 15 residues. V lost 1 base and J 6 bases, leaving 16 bases between the germline ends. Germline values: CDR1 SGHTA, CDR2 FQGNSA. Specimen: PBMCs. The source of this sequence is a human donor in good health (CMV status not recorded). Some clones in this sample may be carry-over from other donors' samples. The chain joins TRBV7-2 to TRBJ2-7, with D perhaps TRBD2 (6 bases). For the CDR3, the DNA is TGTGCCAGCAGCTTAGAAGGGACTCTCCCGTCCGAGCAGTACTTC. As protein: CASSLEGTLPSEQYF.